Sequencing of this T cell receptor (beta chain) was carried out in a study of beta chain features in type 1 diabetes. The whole isolated RNA underwent reverse transcription, so sequencing captured expressed TCRB transcripts. Repertoires were generated with immunoSEQ multiplex PCR, while TCRdb's copy carries only in-frame clones and drops some. Of 300,000 to 400,000 clones in the sample, about a tenth were seen once. CDR3 length equals 13 residues. Trimming took off 6 bases at V and 5 bases at J, with 13 bases between the two ends. Looked up from germline, CDR1 is MNHEY and CDR2 is SVGAGI. General study points: Across all four CD4+ subsets, people with type 1 diabetes showed modestly shorter TCRB CDR3s.

To note about this clone: The antigen is not known.

The receptor was isolated from a man aged 30-40 years with type 1 diabetes. The chain couples TRBV6-5 to TRBJ2-5; D may be TRBD2 (6 bases). The source material was central memory CD4+ T cells from blood. The CDR3 DNA is TGTGCCAGCAGGCTCTCGGCGGGGGAGACCCAGTACTTC. Translating gives CASRLSAGETQYF.